Presented here are 30 T cell receptor beta chains from one specimen sequenced in a study of radiation and T cells in renal cell carcinoma. Produced via immunoSEQ multiplex PCR; TCRdb's table is partial and in-frame only. The sample has approximately 120,000 clones, roughly four fifths seen once. As to time point: blood 2 weeks post-SBRT. Treatment denoted: 15 Gy SBRT to primary tumor, nephrectomy 4 weeks later. Sample: blood, taken from a patient whose treatment included radiotherapy and nephrectomy. These receptors came from a man aged 50 or older with renal cell carcinoma.

The rearrangement links TRBV7-2 to TRBJ1-5; D remains unclear. Trimming removed 5 bases from V and 8 bases from J, with 16 bases in between. The CDR3 has 14 amino acids. Germline loops: CDR1 SGHTA, CDR2 FQGNSA. The CDR3 DNA reads TGTGCCAGCAGCCGCGGCCTCGACCGGGAGCCCCAGCATTTT. Its protein is CASSRGLDREPQHF.

This clone has just one count. The chain recombines TRBV27 with TRBJ1-1; 7 bases map to TRBD1. The CDR3 consists of 15 residues. Germline values: CDR1 MNHEY, CDR2 SMNVEV (reference sequence). Trimming cost V 2 bases and J 5 bases; bases outside gene matches: 8. The CDR3 DNA sequence: TGTGCCAGCAGTTTAATTAAGGGGGCTTTGACTGAAGCTTTCTTT. Translation: CASSLIKGALTEAFF.

The rearrangement joins TRBV5-1 to TRBJ2-1; no clear D gene. V was cut by 0 bases and J by 4 bases, with 11 bases left in between. Per the germline V gene, CDR1 is SGHRS and CDR2 is YFSETQ. The CDR3 contains 15 residues. In DNA form, the CDR3 reads TGCGCCAGCAGCTTGGAATTGTCCAGTTACAATGAGCAGTTCTTC. Its protein is CASSLELSSYNEQFF.

The rearrangement uses TRBV5-1 and TRBJ2-5, with D possibly TRBD1 on 6 matching bases. V lost 2 bases and J 3 bases, leaving 11 bases between the germline ends. Germline CDR1 reads SGHRS; CDR2 reads YFSETQ. The CDR3 is 14 amino acids. The CDR3 region is CASSFIGGKETQYF. CDR3 sequence (DNA): TGCGCCAGCAGCTTCATAGGGGGAAAAGAGACCCAGTACTTC.

This chain links TRBV7-2 with TRBJ2-3, with 10 positions matching TRBD2. The length of the CDR3 is 15 residues. The V segment lost 5 bases and the J segment 4 bases; nucleotides outside the gene matches: 6. CDR1 and CDR2 (germline): SGHTA, FQGNSA. CDR3 residues: CASSLLAGEADTQYF. Here the CDR3 DNA reads TGTGCCAGCAGCCTGCTAGCGGGGGAGGCAGATACGCAGTATTTT. Together with reference TRBV7-2 and TRBJ2-3, the CDR3 gives the full variable domain: GAGVSQSPSNKVTEKGKDVELRCDPISGHTALYWYRQSLGQGLEFLIYFQGNSAPDKSGLPSDRFSAERTGGSVSTLTIQRTQQEDSAVYLCASSLLAGEADTQYFGPGTRLTVL.

The genes are TRBV14 and TRBJ2-1; D tentatively fits TRBD1 or TRBD2 (5 bases each). The V gene lost 0 bases and the J gene lost 16 bases, with 16 bases spanning the gap. CDR3 size: 13 residues. CDR1 and CDR2 (germline): SGHDN, FVKESK. DNA of the CDR3: TGTGCCAGCAGCCAAGACGGGTGGGGGATGATCTTCTTC. Its protein product is CASSQDGWGMIFF.

The CDR3 loop is CASSVRTETGELFF. The CDR3 DNA reads as TGTGCCAGCAGCGTAAGAACAGAGACCGGGGAGCTGTTTTTT. The chain links TRBV7-8 to TRBJ2-2; D ambiguous. V shed 5 bases and J shed 5 bases, with 12 bases lying between them. Germline loops: CDR1 SGHVS, CDR2 FQNEAQ. The CDR3 extends over 14 amino acids.

The chain joins TRBV18 to TRBJ2-7; D might be TRBD1 (6 bases). The ends were cut back, 2 bases at V and 4 bases at J, with 15 bases in the middle. Per the germline V gene, CDR1 is KGHSH and CDR2 is LQKENI. The length of the CDR3 is 15 residues. CDR3 amino acids: CASSPYDGQPYEQYF. The CDR3 nucleotides read TGTGCCAGCTCACCATACGACGGACAGCCATACGAGCAGTACTTC.

The chain is built from TRBV29-1 and TRBJ2-2; D unclear. Trimming left V 5 bases short and J 4 bases short, with 8 bases between. The CDR3 has 12 residues. CDR1 SQVTM and CDR2 ANQGSEA come from the germline V gene. In DNA, the CDR3 is TGCAGCGTTCTTTCAGCCACCGGGGAGCTGTTTTTT. This translates into CSVLSATGELFF.

The V call is TRBV7-8, the J call TRBJ1-5; D not certain. V lost 0 bases and J 4 bases, leaving 10 bases between the germline ends. Germline assignment: CDR1 SGHVS and CDR2 FQNEAQ. This CDR3 comprises 15 residues. Here the CDR3 DNA reads TGTGCCAGCAGCTTAGCTGGGCAGTTGAATCAGCCCCAGCATTTT. The encoded protein is CASSLAGQLNQPQHF.

The chain has TRBV5-1 and TRBJ1-2, with 9 bases matching TRBD1. This CDR3 region has 14 residues. Germline-derived CDR1 and CDR2 are SGHRS and YFSETQ. Germline trimming cut 0 bases from V and 6 bases from J; bases unmatched to any gene: 3. The CDR3 region has the DNA TGCGCCAGCAGCTTGGCGGGGGACAGGGATGGCTACACCTTC. Protein product: CASSLAGDRDGYTF.

The chain has TRBV4-1 and TRBJ1-4, with TRBD1 identical over 8 bases. The CDR3 consists of 17 residues. The ends lost 4 bases at V and 8 bases at J; junction bases unmatched: 15. From germline, CDR1 is MGHRA and CDR2 YSYEKL. The CDR3 region is CASSPRQGTGIGEKLFF. CDR3 sequence (DNA): TGCGCCAGCAGCCCCCGACAGGGGACGGGGATTGGGGAAAAACTGTTTTTT.

The V and J genes are TRBV5-1 and TRBJ2-7, with TRBD1 matching 7 bases. The CDR3 is 15 residues long. V trimming: 0 bases; J trimming: 4 bases; junction bases outside the gene matches: 7. CDR1 is SGHRS, CDR2 YFSETQ, per germline. Here the CDR3 reads CASSLDGDSPYEQYF. The CDR3 DNA reads TGCGCCAGCAGCTTGGATGGGGACAGCCCTTACGAGCAGTACTTC.

The CDR3 nucleotides are TGCGCCAGCAGCCCAAGACTCGACCTAGCGGGCCGATCCTACGAGCAGTACTTC. This translates into CASSPRLDLAGRSYEQYF. This chain uses TRBV4-1 with TRBJ2-7; the match to TRBD2 covers 8 bases. The germline V gene has CDR1 MGHRA and CDR2 YSYEKL. The length of the CDR3 is 18 residues. Trimming at V came to 4 bases and at J to 1 base, leaving 15 bases not matched to a gene.

V and J are TRBV29-1 and TRBJ2-7; D unresolved. This CDR3 is 11 amino acids long. Germline V gives CDR1 SQVTM, CDR2 ANQGSEA. V shed 6 bases and J shed 7 bases, with 13 bases lying between them. The CDR3 DNA sequence: TGCAGCGTCCTCCGTGGCTGGGAGCAGTACTTC. Protein product: CSVLRGWEQYF.

J is TRBJ2-3 and V is TRBV4-2; D gene uncertain. Germline V gene lookup returns CDR1 LGHNA and CDR2 YNFKEQ. This CDR3 spans 15 amino acids. The ends were cut back, 1 base at V and 6 bases at J, with 14 bases in the middle. Here the CDR3 reads CASSQGDVSGDTQYF. The CDR3 DNA sequence: TGTGCCAGCAGCCAAGGGGATGTCTCCGGGGATACGCAGTATTTT.

The J gene is TRBJ2-7, the V gene TRBV2; unclear D gene. CDR3 length: 15 amino acids. The germline V gene encodes CDR1 SNHLY and CDR2 FYNNEI. Trimming removed 0 bases from V and 2 bases from J, with 11 bases in between. CDR3 bases: TGTGCCAGCAGTGAAGCCAGGACCGACGCCTACGAGCAGTACTTC. This codes for CASSEARTDAYEQYF. Full variable domain (remainder filled in from reference TRBV2 and TRBJ2-7): EPEVTQTPSHQVTQMGQEVILRCVPISNHLYFYWYRQILGQKVEFLVSFYNNEISEKSEIFDDQFSVERPDGSNFTLKIRSTKLEDSAMYFCASSEARTDAYEQYFGPGTRLTVT.

This clone occurred once. The genes are TRBV5-1 and TRBJ2-5, with D possibly TRBD1 on 6 matching bases. CDR3 length: 14 residues. The V gene lost 5 bases and the J gene lost 3 bases, with 14 bases spanning the gap. Germline CDR1 and CDR2: SGHRS and YFSETQ. The CDR3 coding sequence is TGCGCCAGCAGTCAGGGGCGTATGGAAGAGACCCAGTACTTC. This codes for CASSQGRMEETQYF.

V is TRBV13 and J is TRBJ2-2; 8 bases are a match to TRBD1. CDR3 length: 18 residues. V was pared by 1 base and J by 1 base, with 8 bases of the junction left unmatched. Germline V CDR1 and CDR2: PRHDT, FYEKMQ (reference sequence). CDR3 residues: CASSLATRGTGNTGELFF. CDR3 nucleotide sequence: TGTGCCAGCAGCTTAGCCACTAGGGGGACAGGGAACACCGGGGAGCTGTTTTTT. The full variable domain, rest sourced from reference TRBV13 and TRBJ2-2, is AAGVIQSPRHLIKEKRETATLKCYPIPRHDTVYWYQQGPGQDPQFLISFYEKMQSDKGSIPDRFSAQQFSDYHSELNMSSLELGDSALYFCASSLATRGTGNTGELFFGEGSRLTVL.

The V gene is TRBV2, the J gene TRBJ2-2; perhaps TRBD1 as D (6 bases). Trimming stripped 9 bases from V and 5 bases from J, with 19 bases between. Germline V gene sequence: CDR1 SNHLY, CDR2 FYNNEI. There are 15 residues in the CDR3. CDR3 coding DNA: TGTGCCAGAAATCGGAACAGGGTATCGACCGGGGAGCTGTTTTTT. This sequence encodes CARNRNRVSTGELFF.

The rearrangement links TRBV15 to TRBJ2-1, with 9 bases fitting TRBD2. Germline V gene lookup returns CDR1 LNHNV and CDR2 YYDKDF (reference sequence). The CDR3 is 16 amino acids. V gave up 0 bases and J gave up 8 bases; unmatched junction bases: 8. The CDR3 loop is CATSRDIAGVGDEQFF. CDR3 bases: TGTGCCACCAGCAGAGATATAGCGGGAGTCGGCGATGAGCAGTTCTTC. Full variable domain (rest looked up from reference TRBV15 and TRBJ2-1): DAMVIQNPRYQVTQFGKPVTLSCSQTLNHNVMYWYQQKSSQAPKLLFHYYDKDFNNEADTPDNFQSRRPNTSFCFLDIRSPGLGDTAMYLCATSRDIAGVGDEQFFGPGTRLTVL.

The rearrangement joins TRBV15 to TRBJ1-1; D is undetermined. Trimming took 0 bases from V and 4 from J, leaving 12 bases between them. Germline V CDR1 and CDR2: LNHNV, YYDKDF (reference sequence). This CDR3 has 15 amino acids. The CDR3 here is CATSRDSAGSTEAFF. CDR3 coding DNA: TGTGCCACCAGCAGAGATTCGGCGGGGTCCACTGAAGCTTTCTTT.

The chain employs TRBV11-2 and TRBJ2-1; 9 positions match TRBD2. The J segment lost 5 bases and the V segment lost 5 bases, leaving 7 bases of the junction unmatched. The CDR3 sequence is 15 residues long. Germline V gene lookup returns CDR1 SGHAT and CDR2 FQNNGV. The CDR3 bases are TGTGCCAGCAGCCGAGGGCTAGCGGGACACAATGAGCAGTTCTTC. Amino acid sequence: CASSRGLAGHNEQFF. The entire variable domain, with the rest obtained from reference TRBV11-2 and TRBJ2-1, is as follows: EAGVAQSPRYKIIEKRQSVAFWCNPISGHATLYWYQQILGQGPKLLIQFQNNGVVDDSQLPKDRFSAERLKGVDSTLKIQPAKLEDSAVYLCASSRGLAGHNEQFFGPGTRLTVL.

The chain has TRBV5-5 and TRBJ2-3; perhaps TRBD1 as D (6 bases). Between the trimmed V and J ends, which lost 0 bases and 10 bases, there was a span of 12 bases. The CDR3 has 13 residues. Germline V CDR1 and CDR2: SGHKS, YYEKEE (reference sequence). Here the CDR3 DNA reads TGTGCCAGCAGCTTGGAGCCGGACAGCTCGCAGTATTTT. Its protein is CASSLEPDSSQYF.

The gene calls are TRBV7-2 and TRBJ1-1; tentative D call: TRBD1 (6 bases). CDR1 is SGHTA, CDR2 FQGNSA, per germline. Trimming cost V 2 bases and J 11 bases, with 9 bases left between them. The CDR3 has 11 residues. CDR3 coding DNA: TGTGCCAGCAGCTTAACAGGGTCTGCTTTCTTT. Amino acid sequence: CASSLTGSAFF.

The chain has TRBV18 and TRBJ1-4; D is undetermined. Germline assignment: CDR1 KGHSH and CDR2 LQKENI. Trimming shortened V by 2 bases and J by 8 bases, and 15 bases separated the two germline ends. The CDR3 totals 15 residues. CDR3 amino acids: CASSPTSAGWEKLFF. In DNA, the CDR3 is TGTGCCAGCTCACCAACTTCAGCCGGGTGGGAAAAACTGTTTTTT.

The chain joins TRBV6-1 to TRBJ2-7, with D possibly being TRBD1 (5 bases). V was pared by 4 bases and J by 6 bases, with 22 bases between. From germline, CDR1 is MNHNS and CDR2 SASEGT. This CDR3 has 16 amino acids. CDR3 sequence reads: CASSAVGLGQSVEQYF. The CDR3 DNA sequence: TGTGCCAGCAGTGCCGTGGGGCTGGGTCAATCCGTCGAGCAGTACTTC.

The rearrangement links TRBV9 to TRBJ2-3; 8 bases are shared with TRBD2. Germline values: CDR1 SGDLS, CDR2 YYNGEE. Germline trimming cut 2 bases from V and 6 bases from J; bases unmatched to any gene: 14. The CDR3 extends over 17 amino acids. DNA of the CDR3: TGTGCCAGCAGCGTGGGGACCACTAGCGGACTTTCTGATACGCAGTATTTT. Translated: CASSVGTTSGLSDTQYF.

The CDR3 spells CASSPGPDSSYGYTF. CDR3 DNA sequence: TGCGCCAGCAGCCCGGGCCCCGACAGCAGTTATGGCTACACCTTC. The chain is built from TRBV5-1 and TRBJ1-2; D might be TRBD1 (5 bases). Germline-derived CDR1 and CDR2 are SGHRS and YFSETQ. The CDR3 is 15 residues long. V was cut by 4 bases and J by 5 bases, with 18 bases left in between.

The chain uses TRBV2 and TRBJ2-5; D not resolved. The CDR3 extends over 13 amino acids. CDR1 is SNHLY, CDR2 FYNNEI, per germline. V lost 6 bases and J 5 bases, leaving 13 bases between the germline ends. This CDR3 is CASRAPAAETQYF. The DNA of the CDR3 is TGTGCCAGCAGGGCCCCCGCAGCGGAGACCCAGTACTTC.